The present TCR beta chain was sequenced within a study of shared clonotypes between healthy human individuals. For the study at large: Each donor contributed plates that comprised three CD4 naive, three CD4 memory, two CD8 naive and one CD8 memory.

Assay used: immunoSEQ multiplex PCR; TCRdb lists only in-frame clones, some missing. Of millions of clones listed, 85% to 95% are singletons. Study findings and constraints: Generation probabilities of non-shared clonotypes were lower (relative to those shared by all four donors).

In the naive CD8 group, cells lacked CD45RO and were positively selected for CCR7, so terminally differentiated effector memory CD45RA+ cells were left out. Only Caucasian adults living in Nashville, Tennessee made up the donor group. With 1 base removed from V and 1 base from J, the gap between germline ends came to 14 bases. The CDR3 consists of 16 residues. Germline lookup yields CDR1 LGHNA and CDR2 YSLEER. About this clone itself: Its specificity is not known.

The origin of this receptor is a man aged 18 to 30 in good health. V is TRBV4-3 and J is TRBJ2-7; D is possibly TRBD2 (5 bases). What was sequenced was naive CD8+ T cells sorted from blood. CDR3 protein: CASSQGGGSGSYEQYF. CDR3 DNA: TGCGCCAGCAGCCAAGGCGGTGGGAGTGGGTCCTACGAGCAGTACTTC.